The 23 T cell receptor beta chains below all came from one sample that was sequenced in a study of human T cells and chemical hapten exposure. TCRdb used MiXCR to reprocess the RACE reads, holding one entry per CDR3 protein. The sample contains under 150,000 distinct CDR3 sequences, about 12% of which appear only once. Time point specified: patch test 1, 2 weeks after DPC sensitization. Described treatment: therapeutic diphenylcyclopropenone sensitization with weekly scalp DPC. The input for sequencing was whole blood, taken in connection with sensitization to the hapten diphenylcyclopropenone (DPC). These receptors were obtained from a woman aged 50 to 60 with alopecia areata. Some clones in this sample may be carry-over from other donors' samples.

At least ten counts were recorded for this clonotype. The CDR3 is CASRYRQGSSGNTIYF. The CDR3 nucleotides are TGTGCCAGCAGATATCGACAGGGTAGCTCTGGAAACACCATATATTTT. The chain links TRBV13 to TRBJ1-3, with 7 bases identical to TRBD1. The germline CDR1 and CDR2 sequences are PRHDT and FYEKMQ (reference sequence). This CDR3 is 16 amino acids long. The V segment lost 6 bases and the J segment 0 bases; nucleotides outside the gene matches: 8.

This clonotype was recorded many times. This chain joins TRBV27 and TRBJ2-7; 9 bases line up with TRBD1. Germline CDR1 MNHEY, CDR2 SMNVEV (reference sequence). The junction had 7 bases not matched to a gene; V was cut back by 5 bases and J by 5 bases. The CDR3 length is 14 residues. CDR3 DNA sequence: TGTGCCAGCAGTCCGGGGACAGGGTTCAACGAGCAGTACTTC. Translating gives CASSPGTGFNEQYF.

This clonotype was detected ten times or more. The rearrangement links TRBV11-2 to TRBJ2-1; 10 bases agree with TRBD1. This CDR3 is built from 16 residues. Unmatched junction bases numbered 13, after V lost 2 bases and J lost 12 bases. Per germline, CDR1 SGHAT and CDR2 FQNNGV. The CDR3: CASSLSVGQGRPGQFF. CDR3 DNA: TGTGCCAGCAGCTTATCTGTGGGACAGGGGCGCCCCGGGCAGTTCTTC.

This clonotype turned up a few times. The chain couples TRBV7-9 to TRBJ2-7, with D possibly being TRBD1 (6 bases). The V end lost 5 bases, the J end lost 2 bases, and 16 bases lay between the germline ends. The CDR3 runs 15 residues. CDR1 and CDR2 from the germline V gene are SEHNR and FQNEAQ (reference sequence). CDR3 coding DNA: TGTGCCAGCAGCAAGACCGGGACATTGACCTACGAGCAGTACTTC. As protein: CASSKTGTLTYEQYF.

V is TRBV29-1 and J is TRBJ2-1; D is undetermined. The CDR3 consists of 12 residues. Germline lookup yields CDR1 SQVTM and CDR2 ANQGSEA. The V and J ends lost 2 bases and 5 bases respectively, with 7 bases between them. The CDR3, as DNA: TGCAGCGTTGAAAAATGGGACAATGAGCAGTTCTTC. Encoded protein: CSVEKWDNEQFF.

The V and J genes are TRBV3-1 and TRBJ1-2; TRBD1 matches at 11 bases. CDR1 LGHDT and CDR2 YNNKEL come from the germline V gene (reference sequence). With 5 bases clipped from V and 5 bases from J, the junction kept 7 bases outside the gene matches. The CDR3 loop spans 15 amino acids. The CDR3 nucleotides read TGTGCCAGCAGCATTCCGGGACAGGGGGTATATGGCTACACCTTC. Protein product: CASSIPGQGVYGYTF.

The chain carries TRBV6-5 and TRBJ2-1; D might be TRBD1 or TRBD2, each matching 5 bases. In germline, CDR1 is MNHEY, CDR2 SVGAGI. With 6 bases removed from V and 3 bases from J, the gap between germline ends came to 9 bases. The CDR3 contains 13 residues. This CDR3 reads CASRGVGYNEQFF. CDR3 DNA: TGTGCCAGCAGGGGGGTTGGCTACAATGAGCAGTTCTTC.

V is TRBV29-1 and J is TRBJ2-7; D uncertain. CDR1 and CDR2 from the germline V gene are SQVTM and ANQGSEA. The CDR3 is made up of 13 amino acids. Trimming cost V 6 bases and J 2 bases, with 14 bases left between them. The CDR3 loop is CSVLGYSAYEQYF. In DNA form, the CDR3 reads TGCAGCGTCTTAGGCTACAGTGCCTACGAGCAGTACTTC.

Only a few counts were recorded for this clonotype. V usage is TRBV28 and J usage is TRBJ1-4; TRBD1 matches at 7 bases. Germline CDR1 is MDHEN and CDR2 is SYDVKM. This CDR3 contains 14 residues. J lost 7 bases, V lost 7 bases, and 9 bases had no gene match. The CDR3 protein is CASISQGKLEKLFF. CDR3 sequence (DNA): TGTGCCAGCATCTCACAGGGGAAGCTTGAAAAACTGTTTTTT. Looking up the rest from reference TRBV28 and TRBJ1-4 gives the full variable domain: DVKVTQSSRYLVKRTGEKVFLECVQDMDHENMFWYRQDPGLGLRLIYFSYDVKMKEKGDIPEGYSVSREKKERFSLILESASTNQTSMYLCASISQGKLEKLFFGSGTQLSVL.

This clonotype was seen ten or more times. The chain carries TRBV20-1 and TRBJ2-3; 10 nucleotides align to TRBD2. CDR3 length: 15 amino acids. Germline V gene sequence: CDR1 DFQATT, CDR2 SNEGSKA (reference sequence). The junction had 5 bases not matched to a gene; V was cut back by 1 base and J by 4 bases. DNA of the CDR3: TGCAGTGCTAGAGTCCTAGCGGGGGTTGCAGATACGCAGTATTTT. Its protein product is CSARVLAGVADTQYF.

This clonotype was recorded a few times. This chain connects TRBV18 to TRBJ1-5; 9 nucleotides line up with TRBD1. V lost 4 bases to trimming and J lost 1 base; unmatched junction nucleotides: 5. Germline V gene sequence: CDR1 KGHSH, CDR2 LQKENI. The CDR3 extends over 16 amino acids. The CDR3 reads CASSQNRGLSNQPQHF. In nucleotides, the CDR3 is TGTGCCAGCTCACAGAACAGGGGGCTGAGCAATCAGCCCCAGCATTTT.

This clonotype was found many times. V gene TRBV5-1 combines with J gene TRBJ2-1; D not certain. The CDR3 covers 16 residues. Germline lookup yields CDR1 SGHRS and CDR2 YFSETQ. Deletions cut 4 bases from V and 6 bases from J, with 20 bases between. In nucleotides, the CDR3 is TGCGCCAGCAGCAAGGTCGTAGGGTCGAAGGTCAATGAGCAGTTCTTC. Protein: CASSKVVGSKVNEQFF.

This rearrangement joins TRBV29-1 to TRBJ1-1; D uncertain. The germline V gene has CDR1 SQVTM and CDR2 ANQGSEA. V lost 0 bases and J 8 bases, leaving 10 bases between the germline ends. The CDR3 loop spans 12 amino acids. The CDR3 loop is CSVEDLVGEAFF. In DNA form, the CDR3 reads TGCAGCGTTGAAGATCTGGTCGGGGAAGCTTTCTTT.

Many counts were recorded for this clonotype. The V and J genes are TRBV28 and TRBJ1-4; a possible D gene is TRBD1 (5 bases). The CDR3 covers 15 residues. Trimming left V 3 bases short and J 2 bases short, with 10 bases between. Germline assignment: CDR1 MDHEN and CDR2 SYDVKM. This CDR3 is CASSFGGGTNEKLFF. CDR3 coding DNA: TGTGCCAGCAGTTTCGGGGGAGGGACTAATGAAAAACTGTTTTTT.

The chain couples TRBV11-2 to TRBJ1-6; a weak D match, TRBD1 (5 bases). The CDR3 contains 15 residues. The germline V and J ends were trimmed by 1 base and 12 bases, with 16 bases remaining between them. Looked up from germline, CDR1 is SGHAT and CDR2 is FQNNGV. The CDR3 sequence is CASSLVRTGLRPLHF. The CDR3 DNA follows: TGTGCCAGCAGCTTAGTCCGTACAGGCCTCCGACCCCTCCACTTT.

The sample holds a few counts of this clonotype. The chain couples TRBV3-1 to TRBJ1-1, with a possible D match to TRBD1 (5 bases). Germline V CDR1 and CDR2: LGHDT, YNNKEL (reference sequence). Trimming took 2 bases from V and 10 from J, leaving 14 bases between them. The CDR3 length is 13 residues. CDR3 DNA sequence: TGTGCCAGCAGCCAATTGCCGGGGCGTTCAGCTTTCTTT. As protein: CASSQLPGRSAFF.

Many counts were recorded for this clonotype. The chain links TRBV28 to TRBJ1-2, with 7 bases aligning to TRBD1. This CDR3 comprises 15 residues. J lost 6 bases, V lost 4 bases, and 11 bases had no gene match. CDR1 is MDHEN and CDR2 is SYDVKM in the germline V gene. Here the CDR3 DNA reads TGTGCCAGCAGTTCCCTCACAGGGGCTGGGAATGGCTACACCTTC. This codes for CASSSLTGAGNGYTF.

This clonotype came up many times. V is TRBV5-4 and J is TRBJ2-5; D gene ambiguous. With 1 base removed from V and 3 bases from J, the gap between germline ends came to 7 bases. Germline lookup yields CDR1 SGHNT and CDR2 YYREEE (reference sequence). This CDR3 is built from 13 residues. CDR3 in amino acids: CASSLLGEETQYF. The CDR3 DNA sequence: TGTGCCAGCAGCTTGCTCGGAGAAGAGACCCAGTACTTC.

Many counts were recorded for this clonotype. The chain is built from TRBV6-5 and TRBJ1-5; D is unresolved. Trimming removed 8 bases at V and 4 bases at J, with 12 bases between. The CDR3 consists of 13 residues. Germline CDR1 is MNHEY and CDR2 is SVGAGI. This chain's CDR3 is CASGLHRNQPQHF. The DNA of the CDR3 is TGTGCCAGCGGCCTACATAGGAATCAGCCCCAGCATTTT.

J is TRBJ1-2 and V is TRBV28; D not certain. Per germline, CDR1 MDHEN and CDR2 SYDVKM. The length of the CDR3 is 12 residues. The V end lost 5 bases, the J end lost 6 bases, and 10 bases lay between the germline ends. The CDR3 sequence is CASSPAVHGYTF. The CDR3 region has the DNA TGTGCCAGCAGTCCAGCGGTTCATGGCTACACCTTC.

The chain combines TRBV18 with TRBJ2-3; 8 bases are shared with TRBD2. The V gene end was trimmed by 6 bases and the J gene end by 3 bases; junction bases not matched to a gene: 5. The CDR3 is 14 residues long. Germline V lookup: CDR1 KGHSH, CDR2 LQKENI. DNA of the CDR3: TGTGCCAGCTCCGGCGGGGGGACGACAGATACGCAGTATTTT. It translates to CASSGGGTTDTQYF.

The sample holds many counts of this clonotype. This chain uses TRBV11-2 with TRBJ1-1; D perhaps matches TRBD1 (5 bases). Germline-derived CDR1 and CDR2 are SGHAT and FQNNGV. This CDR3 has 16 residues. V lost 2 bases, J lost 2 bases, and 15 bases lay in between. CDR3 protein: CASSLMTAGRNTEAFF. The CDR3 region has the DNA TGTGCCAGCAGCTTAATGACAGCAGGACGTAACACTGAAGCTTTCTTT.

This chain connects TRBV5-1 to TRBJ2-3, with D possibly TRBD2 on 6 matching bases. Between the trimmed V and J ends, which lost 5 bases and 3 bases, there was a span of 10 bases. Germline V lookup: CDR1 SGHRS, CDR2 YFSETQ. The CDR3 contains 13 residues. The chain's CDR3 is CASSSGETDTQYF. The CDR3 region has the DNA TGCGCCAGCAGTAGCGGTGAGACAGATACGCAGTATTTT.